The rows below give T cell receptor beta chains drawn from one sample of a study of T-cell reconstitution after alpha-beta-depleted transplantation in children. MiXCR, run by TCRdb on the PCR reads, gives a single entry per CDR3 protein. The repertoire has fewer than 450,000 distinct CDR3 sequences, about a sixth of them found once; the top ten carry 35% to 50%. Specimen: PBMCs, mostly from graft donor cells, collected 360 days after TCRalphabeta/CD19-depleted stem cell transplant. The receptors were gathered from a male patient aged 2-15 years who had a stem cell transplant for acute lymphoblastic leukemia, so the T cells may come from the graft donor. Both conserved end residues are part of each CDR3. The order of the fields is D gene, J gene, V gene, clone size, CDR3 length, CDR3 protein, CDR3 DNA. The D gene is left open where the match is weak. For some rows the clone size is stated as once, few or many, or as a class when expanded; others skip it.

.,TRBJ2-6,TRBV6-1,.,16,CVSSERQGSGANVLTF,TGTGTCAGCAGTGAACGGCAGGGCTCTGGGGCCAACGTCCTGACTTTC
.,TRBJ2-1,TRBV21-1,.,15,CASSITGTRDNEQFF,TGTGCCAGCAGCATAACCGGGACTAGGGACAATGAGCAGTTCTTC
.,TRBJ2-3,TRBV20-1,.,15,CSATTPGTLGDTQYF,TGCAGTGCCACAACACCGGGAACCTTAGGGGATACGCAGTATTTT
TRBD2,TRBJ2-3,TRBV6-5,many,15,CASSYPTSGRGTQYF,TGTGCCAGCAGTTACCCGACTAGCGGGAGGGGTACGCAGTATTTT
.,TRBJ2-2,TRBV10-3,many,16,CAITPDRQANTGELFF,TGTGCCATCACCCCAGACAGGCAGGCAAACACCGGGGAGCTGTTTTTT
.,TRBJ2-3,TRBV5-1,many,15,CASSLSLTPTDTQYF,TGCGCCAGCAGCTTGTCCTTAACTCCCACAGATACGCAGTATTTT
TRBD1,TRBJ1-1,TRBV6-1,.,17,CASSRTGTGKGDTEAFF,TGTGCCAGCAGCCGAACCGGGACAGGGAAGGGGGACACTGAAGCTTTCTTT
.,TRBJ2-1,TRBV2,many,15,CASSEMAGIRNEQFF,TGTGCCAGCAGTGAAATGGCGGGAATCCGCAATGAGCAGTTCTTC
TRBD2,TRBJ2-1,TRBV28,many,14,CASSLTSTYNEQFF,TGTGCCAGCAGCCTGACTAGCACCTACAATGAGCAGTTCTTC
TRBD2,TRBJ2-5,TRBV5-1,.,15,CASSLVLAGDETQYF,TGCGCCAGCAGCCTTGTCCTAGCGGGAGATGAGACCCAGTACTTC
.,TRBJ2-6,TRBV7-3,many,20,CASSLNSRAGVVSGANVLTF,TGTGCCAGCAGCTTAAACTCCCGTGCAGGGGTCGTCTCTGGGGCCAACGTCCTGACTTTC
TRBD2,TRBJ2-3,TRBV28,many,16,CASSLAGGPSTDTQYF,TGTGCCAGCAGTTTAGCGGGAGGGCCGTCCACAGATACGCAGTATTTT
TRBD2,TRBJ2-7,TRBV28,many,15,CASSSLAGEYYEQYF,TGTGCCAGCAGTTCACTAGCGGGAGAATATTACGAGCAGTACTTC
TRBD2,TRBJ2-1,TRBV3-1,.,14,CASSGLAGGNEQFF,TGTGCCAGCAGCGGACTAGCGGGAGGCAATGAGCAGTTCTTC
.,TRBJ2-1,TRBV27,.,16,CASSFSPRGAHNEQFF,TGTGCCAGCAGTTTTAGCCCCAGAGGGGCACACAATGAGCAGTTCTTC
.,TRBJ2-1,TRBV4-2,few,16,CASSQESDPSYNEQFF,TGTGCCAGCAGCCAAGAGTCTGACCCTAGTTACAATGAGCAGTTCTTC
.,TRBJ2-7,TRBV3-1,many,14,CASSPPTGENEQYF,TGTGCCAGCAGCCCCCCGACGGGAGAAAACGAGCAGTACTTC
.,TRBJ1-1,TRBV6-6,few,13,CASAQGEPTEAFF,TGTGCCAGCGCACAGGGAGAGCCCACTGAAGCTTTCTTT
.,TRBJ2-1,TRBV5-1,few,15,CASSLSSERNNEQFF,TGCGCCAGCAGCTTGTCTAGCGAAAGAAATAATGAGCAGTTCTTC
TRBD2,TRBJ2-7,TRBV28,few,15,CASNQVPAGDQEQYF,TGTGCCAGCAATCAAGTCCCAGCGGGGGATCAGGAGCAGTACTTC
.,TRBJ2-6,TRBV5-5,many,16,CASSPITGTGANVLTF,TGTGCCAGCAGTCCTATAACAGGGACTGGGGCCAACGTCCTGACTTTC
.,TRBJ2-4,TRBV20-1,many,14,CSARDSGTGDIQYF,TGCAGTGCTAGAGATTCTGGGACGGGGGACATTCAGTACTTC
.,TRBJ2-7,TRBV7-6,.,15,CASSLRDDYYYEQYF,TGTGCCAGCAGCTTAAGGGACGACTACTACTACGAGCAGTACTTC
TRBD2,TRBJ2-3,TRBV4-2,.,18,CASSPTSPSSLSTDTQYF,TGTGCCAGCAGCCCGACTAGCCCGTCCTCCCTTAGCACAGATACGCAGTATTTT
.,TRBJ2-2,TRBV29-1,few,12,CSVAPHTGELFF,TGCAGCGTTGCTCCCCACACCGGGGAGCTGTTTTTT
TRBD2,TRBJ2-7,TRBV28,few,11,CASLADYEQYF,TGTGCCAGCCTAGCGGACTACGAGCAGTACTTC
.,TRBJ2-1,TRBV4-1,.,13,CASRRESHNEQFF,TGCGCCAGCAGACGGGAGAGTCACAATGAGCAGTTCTTC